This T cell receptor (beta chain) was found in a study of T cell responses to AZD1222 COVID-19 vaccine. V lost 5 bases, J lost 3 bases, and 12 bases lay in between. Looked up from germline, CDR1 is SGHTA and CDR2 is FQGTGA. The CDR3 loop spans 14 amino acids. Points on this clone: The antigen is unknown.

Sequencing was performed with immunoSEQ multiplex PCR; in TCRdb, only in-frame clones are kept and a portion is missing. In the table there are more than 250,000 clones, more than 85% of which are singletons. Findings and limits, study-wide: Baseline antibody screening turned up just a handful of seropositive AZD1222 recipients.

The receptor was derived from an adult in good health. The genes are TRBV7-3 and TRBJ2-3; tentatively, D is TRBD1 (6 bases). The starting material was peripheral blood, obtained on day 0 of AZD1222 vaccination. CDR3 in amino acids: CASSLGTPTDTQYF. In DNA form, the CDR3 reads TGTGCCAGCAGCCTCGGGACACCGACAGATACGCAGTATTTT.